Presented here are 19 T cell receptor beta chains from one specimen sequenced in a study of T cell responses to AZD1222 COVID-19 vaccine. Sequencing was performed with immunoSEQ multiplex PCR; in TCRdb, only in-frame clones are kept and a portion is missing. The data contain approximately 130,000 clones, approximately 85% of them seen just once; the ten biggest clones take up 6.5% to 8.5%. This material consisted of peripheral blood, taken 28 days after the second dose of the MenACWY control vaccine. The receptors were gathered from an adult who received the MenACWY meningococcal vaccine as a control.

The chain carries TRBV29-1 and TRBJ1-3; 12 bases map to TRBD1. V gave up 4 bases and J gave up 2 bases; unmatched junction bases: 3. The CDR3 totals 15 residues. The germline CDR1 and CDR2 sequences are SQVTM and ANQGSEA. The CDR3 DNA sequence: TGCAGCGTTGCTCGGGACAGGGGGCCTGGAAACACCATATATTTT. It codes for CSVARDRGPGNTIYF.

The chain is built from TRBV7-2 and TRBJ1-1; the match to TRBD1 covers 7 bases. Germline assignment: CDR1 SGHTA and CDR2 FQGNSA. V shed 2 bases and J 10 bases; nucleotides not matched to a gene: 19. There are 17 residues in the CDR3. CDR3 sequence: CASSLPPWTGIRSTAFF. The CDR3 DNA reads TGTGCCAGCAGCTTACCCCCCTGGACAGGAATCCGGTCAACAGCTTTCTTT.

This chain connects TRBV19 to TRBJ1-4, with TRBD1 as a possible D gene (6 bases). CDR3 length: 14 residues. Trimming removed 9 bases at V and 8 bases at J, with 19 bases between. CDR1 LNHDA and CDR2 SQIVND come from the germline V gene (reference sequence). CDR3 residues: CASNRGGAEEKLFF. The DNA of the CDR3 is TGTGCCAGCAATCGTGGGGGGGCCGAGGAAAAACTGTTTTTT.

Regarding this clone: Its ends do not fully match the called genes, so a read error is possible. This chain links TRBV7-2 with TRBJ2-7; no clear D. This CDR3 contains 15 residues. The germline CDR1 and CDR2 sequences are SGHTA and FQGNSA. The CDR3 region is CASSVAPAALHEQYF. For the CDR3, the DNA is TGTGCCAGCAGCGTAGCCCCCGCGGCACTCCACGAGCAGTACTTC. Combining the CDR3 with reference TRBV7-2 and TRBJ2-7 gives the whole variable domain GAGVSQSPSNKVTEKGKDVELRCDPISGHTALYWYRQSLGQGLEFLIYFQGNSAPDKSGLPSDRFSAERTGGSVSTLTIQRTQQEDSAVYLCASSVAPAALHEQYFGPGTRLTVT.

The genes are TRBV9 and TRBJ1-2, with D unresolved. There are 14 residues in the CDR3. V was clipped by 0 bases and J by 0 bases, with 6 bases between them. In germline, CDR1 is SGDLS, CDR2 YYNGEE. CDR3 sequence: CASSVGRTNYGYTF. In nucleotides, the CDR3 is TGTGCCAGCAGCGTAGGCCGGACTAACTATGGCTACACCTTC.

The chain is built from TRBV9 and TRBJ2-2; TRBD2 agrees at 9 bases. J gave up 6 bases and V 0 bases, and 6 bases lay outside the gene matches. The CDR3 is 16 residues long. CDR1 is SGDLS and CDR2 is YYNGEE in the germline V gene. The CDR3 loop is CASSVGGGAFAGELFF. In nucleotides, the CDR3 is TGTGCCAGCAGCGTAGGCGGGGGGGCATTTGCCGGGGAGCTGTTTTTT.

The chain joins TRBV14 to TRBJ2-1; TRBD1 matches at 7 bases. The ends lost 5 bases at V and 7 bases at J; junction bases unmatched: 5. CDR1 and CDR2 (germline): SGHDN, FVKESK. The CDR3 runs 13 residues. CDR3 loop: CASSFDRVNEQFF. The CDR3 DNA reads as TGTGCCAGCAGCTTCGACAGGGTGAATGAGCAGTTCTTC. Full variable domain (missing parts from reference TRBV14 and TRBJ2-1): EAGVTQFPSHSVIEKGQTVTLRCDPISGHDNLYWYRRVMGKEIKFLLHFVKESKQDESGMPNNRFLAERTGGTYSTLKVQPAELEDSGVYFCASSFDRVNEQFFGPGTRLTVL.

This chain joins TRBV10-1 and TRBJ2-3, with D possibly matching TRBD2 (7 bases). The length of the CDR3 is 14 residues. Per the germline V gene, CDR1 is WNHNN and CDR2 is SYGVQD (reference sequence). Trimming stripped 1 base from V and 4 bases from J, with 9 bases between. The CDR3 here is CASSEFGGPDTQYF. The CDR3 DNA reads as TGCGCCAGCAGTGAGTTCGGGGGGCCAGATACGCAGTATTTT.

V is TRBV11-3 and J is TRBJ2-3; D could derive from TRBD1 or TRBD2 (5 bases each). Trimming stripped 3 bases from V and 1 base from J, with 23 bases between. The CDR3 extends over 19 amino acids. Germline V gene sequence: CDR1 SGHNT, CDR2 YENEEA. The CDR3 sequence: CASSFDPWRQGVRTDTQYF. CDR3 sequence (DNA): TGTGCCAGCAGCTTCGACCCATGGCGGCAGGGAGTCCGCACAGATACGCAGTATTTT. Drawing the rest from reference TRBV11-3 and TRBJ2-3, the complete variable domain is EAGVVQSPRYKIIEKKQPVAFWCNPISGHNTLYWYLQNLGQGPELLIRYENEEAVDDSQLPKDRFSAERLKGVDSTLKIQPAELGDSAVYLCASSFDPWRQGVRTDTQYFGPGTRLTVL.

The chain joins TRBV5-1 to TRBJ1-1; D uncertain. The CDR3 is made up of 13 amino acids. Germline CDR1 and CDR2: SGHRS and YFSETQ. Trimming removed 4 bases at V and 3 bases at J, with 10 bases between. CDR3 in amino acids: CASSRPRDTEAFF. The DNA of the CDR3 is TGCGCCAGCAGCCGGCCTAGGGACACTGAAGCTTTCTTT.

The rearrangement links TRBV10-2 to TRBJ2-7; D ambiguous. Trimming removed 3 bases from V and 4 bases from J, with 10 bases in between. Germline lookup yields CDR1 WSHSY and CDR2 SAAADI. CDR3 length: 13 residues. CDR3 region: CASSEGSQYEQYV. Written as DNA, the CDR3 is TGCGCCAGCAGTGAAGGCAGCCAATACGAGCAGTACGTC.

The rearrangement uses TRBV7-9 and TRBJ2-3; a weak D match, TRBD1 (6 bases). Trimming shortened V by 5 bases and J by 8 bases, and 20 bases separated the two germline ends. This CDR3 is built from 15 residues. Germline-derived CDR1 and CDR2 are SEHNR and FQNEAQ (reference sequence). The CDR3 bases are TGTGCCAGCAGCCCTCGGACACCGACCAGGGGTACGCAGTATTTT. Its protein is CASSPRTPTRGTQYF.

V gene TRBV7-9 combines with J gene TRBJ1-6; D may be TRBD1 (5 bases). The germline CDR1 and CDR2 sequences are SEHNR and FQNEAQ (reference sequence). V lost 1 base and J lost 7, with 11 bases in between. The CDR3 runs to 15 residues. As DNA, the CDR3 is TGTGCCAGCAGCTTAGGTGGGGCCGCCAATTCACCCCTCCACTTT. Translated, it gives CASSLGGAANSPLHF.

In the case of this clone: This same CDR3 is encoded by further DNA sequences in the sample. As DNA, the CDR3 is TGTGCCAGCAGCGTAGGAGAGGGAGCGAACACCGGGGAGCTGTTTTTT. The encoded protein is CASSVGEGANTGELFF. The chain employs TRBV9 and TRBJ2-2, with a possible D match to TRBD2 (5 bases). Trimming removed 0 bases from V and 0 bases from J, with 9 bases in between. CDR3 size: 16 residues. From germline, CDR1 is SGDLS and CDR2 YYNGEE.

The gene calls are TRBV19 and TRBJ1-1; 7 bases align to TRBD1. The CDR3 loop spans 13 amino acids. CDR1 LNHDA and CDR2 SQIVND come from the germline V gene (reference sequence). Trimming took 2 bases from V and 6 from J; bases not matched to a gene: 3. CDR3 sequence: CASSINRGAEAFF. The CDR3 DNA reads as TGTGCCAGTAGTATAAACAGGGGAGCTGAAGCTTTCTTT.

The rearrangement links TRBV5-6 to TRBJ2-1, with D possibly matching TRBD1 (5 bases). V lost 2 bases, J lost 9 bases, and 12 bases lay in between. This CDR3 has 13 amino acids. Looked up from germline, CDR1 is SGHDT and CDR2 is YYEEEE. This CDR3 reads CASSLSRVGEQFF. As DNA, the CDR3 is TGTGCCAGCAGCTTAAGCAGGGTGGGTGAGCAGTTCTTC.

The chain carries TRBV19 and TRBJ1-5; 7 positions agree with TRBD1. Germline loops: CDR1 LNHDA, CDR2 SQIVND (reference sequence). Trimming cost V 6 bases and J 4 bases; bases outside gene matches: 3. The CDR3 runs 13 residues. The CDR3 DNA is TGTGCCAGTAGCGGGACAGTGAATCAGCCCCAGCATTTT. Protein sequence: CASSGTVNQPQHF.

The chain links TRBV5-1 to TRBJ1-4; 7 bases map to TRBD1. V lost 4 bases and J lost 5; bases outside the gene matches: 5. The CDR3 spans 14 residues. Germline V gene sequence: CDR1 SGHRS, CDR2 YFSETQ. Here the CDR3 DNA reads TGCGCCAGCAGCCGGGACAGAAGCAATGAAAAACTGTTTTTT. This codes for CASSRDRSNEKLFF.

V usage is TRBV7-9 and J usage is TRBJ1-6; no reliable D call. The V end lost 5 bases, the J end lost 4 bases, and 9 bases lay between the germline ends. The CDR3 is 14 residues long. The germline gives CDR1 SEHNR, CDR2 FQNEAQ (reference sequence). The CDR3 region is CASSVGQYNSPLHF. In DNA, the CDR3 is TGTGCCAGCAGCGTCGGCCAATATAATTCACCCCTCCACTTT.